The next 10 T cell receptor beta chains were all read from a single sample in a study of read filtering for tumor transcriptome and immune sequencing. Molecular barcoded adaptors covering alpha/delta and beta/gamma chains were used on 400 ng RNA. TCRdb re-called the reads through MiXCR, storing one row per CDR3 protein. The repertoire holds under 35,000 distinct CDR3 sequences, with about 18% as singletons. Sequencing input: a population of CD138-negative cells sorted from bone marrow. These receptors were collected from a donor at least 40 years old with multiple myeloma.

The chain links TRBV28 to TRBJ2-7; the D is unclear. The germline V gene encodes CDR1 MDHEN and CDR2 SYDVKM. Deletions cut 7 bases from V and 1 base from J, with 14 bases between. The CDR3 has 14 amino acids. CDR3 sequence reads: CASTGRRFSYEQYF. In DNA form, the CDR3 reads TGTGCCAGCACCGGAAGGCGGTTTTCCTACGAGCAGTACTTC.

The chain links TRBV27 to TRBJ2-7; 10 positions agree with TRBD1. The germline CDR1 and CDR2 sequences are MNHEY and SMNVEV (reference sequence). The CDR3 consists of 14 residues. The trim removed 6 bases at V and 3 bases at J, leaving 5 bases unmatched. The CDR3 reads CASSWRTGGYEQYF. CDR3 DNA: TGTGCCAGCAGCTGGCGGACAGGGGGCTACGAGCAGTACTTC.

This clonotype was counted ten times or more. This chain links TRBV5-1 with TRBJ2-3; weak D call: TRBD2 (6 bases). CDR1 is SGHRS, CDR2 YFSETQ, per germline. This CDR3 has 17 amino acids. Trimming removed 3 bases from V and 1 base from J, with 18 bases in between. The DNA for the CDR3 is TGCGCCAGCAGCTCCCGACGGTCGGGGGTAGGCACAGATACGCAGTATTTT. It translates to CASSSRRSGVGTDTQYF.

The table lists this clonotype with many counts. V is TRBV24-1 and J is TRBJ2-2; TRBD1 is a possible D gene (7 bases). The germline V gene encodes CDR1 KGHDR and CDR2 SFDVKD. The V and J ends lost 7 bases and 7 bases respectively, with 9 bases between them. CDR3 length: 12 residues. DNA of the CDR3: TGTGCCACCAGCAGGGGGGACGGGGAGCTGTTTTTT. As protein: CATSRGDGELFF.

This clonotype was counted ten times or more. CDR3 bases: TGTGCCAGCAGCTTGGCGGGGTGGACAACCACACAAGAGACCCAGTACTTC. Protein: CASSLAGWTTTQETQYF. The chain uses TRBV5-6 and TRBJ2-5; D may match TRBD1 or TRBD2 (5 bases each). CDR1 is SGHDT, CDR2 YYEEEE, per germline. Trimming shortened V by 0 bases and J by 2 bases, and 17 bases separated the two germline ends. This CDR3 region has 17 residues. Variable domain in full (rest from reference TRBV5-6 and TRBJ2-5): DAGVTQSPTHLIKTRGQQVTLRCSPKSGHDTVSWYQQALGQGPQFIFQYYEEEERQRGNFPDRFSGHQFPNYSSELNVNALLLGDSALYLCASSLAGWTTTQETQYFGPGTRLLVL.

This clonotype showed up many times. The chain uses TRBV11-1 and TRBJ2-1; D possibly corresponds to TRBD2 (5 bases). CDR3 size: 15 residues. The V and J ends lost 3 bases and 3 bases respectively, with 12 bases between them. Germline V gives CDR1 SGHAT, CDR2 FQDESV (reference sequence). The CDR3 DNA reads as TGTGCCAGCAGCTTGCGGGCCATTGACTACAATGAGCAGTTCTTC. Its translation is CASSLRAIDYNEQFF.

This clonotype was counted ten times or more. The chain links TRBV2 to TRBJ2-3; a weak D match, TRBD2 (5 bases). The germline gives CDR1 SNHLY, CDR2 FYNNEI. This CDR3 is built from 13 residues. V gave up 6 bases and J gave up 8 bases, with 15 bases separating them. The CDR3 DNA is TGTGCCAGCAGAGGCGTTCTAGCAGTTACGCAGTATTTT. This sequence encodes CASRGVLAVTQYF.

At least ten counts were recorded for this clonotype. J is TRBJ2-1 and V is TRBV28, with D tentatively TRBD2 (5 bases). V was trimmed by 2 bases and J by 6 bases, leaving 11 bases between them. The CDR3 has 14 residues. Germline CDR1 MDHEN, CDR2 SYDVKM. This CDR3 reads CASSLASLLNEQFF. CDR3 DNA sequence: TGTGCCAGCAGTTTAGCTAGCCTCCTCAATGAGCAGTTCTTC.

In its sample, this clonotype was seen many times. This may arise from a read error, as a much more abundant clone is one base away. The CDR3 coding sequence is TGCAGCGTTGCCAGGGGGTCCCTTGGCAATGAGCAGTTCTTC. Protein: CSVARGSLGNEQFF. This rearrangement joins TRBV29-1 to TRBJ2-1; 7 bases align to TRBD1. The CDR3 has 14 residues. Germline V lookup: CDR1 SQVTM, CDR2 ANQGSEA. V lost 4 bases, J lost 6 bases, and 9 bases stayed unmatched.

This clonotype occurred many times. This sequence joins TRBV3-1 and TRBJ2-1; 7 positions match TRBD1. The V segment lost 3 bases and the J segment 3 bases; nucleotides outside the gene matches: 5. This CDR3 has 15 residues. Germline-derived CDR1 and CDR2 are LGHDT and YNNKEL (reference sequence). The CDR3 is CASSHRGGGYNEQFF. The CDR3 DNA reads as TGTGCCAGCAGCCACCGAGGGGGCGGCTACAATGAGCAGTTCTTC.